This TCR beta chain was profiled in a study of blood T cell repertoires in COVID-19. The CDR3 has 14 amino acids. From germline, CDR1 is GTSNPN and CDR2 SVGIG (reference sequence). V lost 0 bases, J lost 3 bases, and 8 bases lay in between. Assay used: immunoSEQ multiplex PCR; TCRdb lists only in-frame clones, some missing. The sample carries roughly 280,000 clones, over 75% recorded once. V usage is TRBV30 and J usage is TRBJ2-2; D is possibly TRBD2 (6 bases). Sequenced: peripheral blood. The clonotype originates from a woman between 65 and 79 years old with acute or convalescent COVID-19. The CDR3 DNA sequence: TGTGCCTGGAGTGTGGGACTCTACACCGGGGAGCTGTTTTTT. It codes for CAWSVGLYTGELFF.